What follows are 32 T cell receptor beta chains derived from one specimen sequenced in a study of T cell repertoires in cytomegalovirus infection (dated by TCRdb to the late 2010s). TCRdb records Illumina HiSeq 1500 as the sequencer. The raw public reads went through TCRdb reprocessing: fastp at Q25, MiXCR clone calling, in-frame beta chains kept. Rows with one shared CDR3 protein collapse into an entry with the most common genes and DNA. This sample has 100,000 to 150,000 distinct CDR3 sequences in its table, and roughly 9% of those were observed once. The ten biggest clones cover 10% of the sample. The sequencing sample was made of PBMCs. The receptors originated from a human donor in good health (CMV status not recorded). Some clones in this sample may be carry-over from other donors' samples.

This clonotype was seen a handful of times. The chain employs TRBV19 and TRBJ2-4, with D maybe TRBD2 (6 bases). Trimming cost V 3 bases and J 11 bases, with 17 bases left between them. Germline CDR1 LNHDA, CDR2 SQIVND (reference sequence). CDR3 length: 14 residues. CDR3 nucleotide sequence: TGTGCCAGTAGTATTGGAGGGAGCGGTAAGGTTCAGTACTTC. This codes for CASSIGGSGKVQYF.

This clonotype has a count of ten or more. The rearrangement joins TRBV5-4 to TRBJ1-2, with TRBD1 matching 8 bases. Germline loops: CDR1 SGHNT, CDR2 YYREEE (reference sequence). Trimming at V came to 2 bases and at J to 5 bases, leaving 8 bases not matched to a gene. This CDR3 region has 15 residues. CDR3 sequence reads: CASSFTNRGNYGYTF. The CDR3 DNA follows: TGTGCCAGCAGCTTTACTAACAGGGGGAATTATGGCTACACCTTC. The whole variable domain, remainder taken from reference TRBV5-4 and TRBJ1-2, is ETGVTQSPTHLIKTRGQQVTLRCSSQSGHNTVSWYQQALGQGPQFIFQYYREEENGRGNFPPRFSGLQFPNYSSELNVNALELDDSALYLCASSFTNRGNYGYTFGSGTRLTVV.

V is TRBV28 and J is TRBJ1-5; D gene ambiguous. The V gene's germline CDR1 is MDHEN and CDR2 SYDVKM. V gave up 3 bases and J gave up 4 bases, with 4 bases separating them. The CDR3 totals 12 residues. The CDR3 DNA reads TGTGCCAGCAGTTTCCGAAATCAGCCCCAGCATTTT. Translated, it gives CASSFRNQPQHF.

The CDR3 reads CASSPGQTSEQYF. The CDR3, as DNA: TGTGCCAGCAGCCCGGGACAAACATCCGAGCAGTACTTC. The chain recombines TRBV7-3 with TRBJ2-7; the D gene is possibly TRBD1 (6 bases). CDR1 is SGHTA, CDR2 FQGTGA, per germline. The V and J ends lost 5 bases and 6 bases respectively, with 14 bases between them. The CDR3 runs 13 residues.

The chain couples TRBV2 to TRBJ2-1; D is possibly TRBD1 or TRBD2 (5 bases each). V lost 3 bases and J 0 bases, leaving 9 bases between the germline ends. Germline V gives CDR1 SNHLY, CDR2 FYNNEI. The CDR3 runs 15 residues. CDR3 DNA sequence: TGTGCCAGCAGTGAGGCAGGGAGCTCCTACAATGAGCAGTTCTTC. Its protein product is CASSEAGSSYNEQFF.

The chain couples TRBV20-1 to TRBJ2-1, with 10 bases that match TRBD2. CDR1 and CDR2 (germline): DFQATT, SNEGSKA (reference sequence). CDR3 length: 15 residues. The trim removed 1 base at V and 6 bases at J, leaving 6 bases unmatched. CDR3 amino acids: CSARAPERGGNEQFF. CDR3 bases: TGCAGTGCTAGAGCCCCTGAGCGGGGGGGCAATGAGCAGTTCTTC.

This clonotype was counted many times. This chain links TRBV10-3 with TRBJ2-3; no reliable D call. Germline assignment: CDR1 ENHRY and CDR2 SYGVKD. The V end lost 7 bases, the J end lost 7 bases, and 9 bases lay between the germline ends. The CDR3 runs 11 residues. DNA of the CDR3: TGTGCCATCACCTCGGAAAATACGCAGTATTTT. It translates to CAITSENTQYF.

This clonotype has ten or more counts. The chain carries TRBV28 and TRBJ1-2; TRBD1 is a possible D gene (6 bases). This CDR3 region has 15 residues. Germline CDR1 reads MDHEN; CDR2 reads SYDVKM. V was shortened by 2 bases and J by 6 bases, with 16 bases between the two germline ends. In nucleotides, the CDR3 is TGTGCCAGCAGTTTAACAGCAGGGGATGCGAATGGCTACACCTTC. Its translation is CASSLTAGDANGYTF.

This clonotype showed up many times. The chain combines TRBV29-1 with TRBJ2-1; D is perhaps TRBD1 (5 bases). This CDR3 region has 12 residues. Germline CDR1 reads SQVTM; CDR2 reads ANQGSEA. The germline V and J ends were trimmed by 8 bases and 14 bases, with 22 bases remaining between them. CDR3 DNA: TGCAGCCTTAGCATGGGGCAGGGTGGAAAGTTCTTC. Translated, it gives CSLSMGQGGKFF.

This clonotype was seen a handful of times. The rearrangement uses TRBV7-9 and TRBJ2-3; 14 nucleotides match TRBD2. Trimming cost V 4 bases and J 5 bases; bases outside gene matches: 8. The CDR3 is 17 residues long. Germline CDR1 SEHNR, CDR2 FQNEAQ (reference sequence). CDR3 sequence (DNA): TGTGCCAGCAGCTCACCGGGACTAGCGGGGGAGAAAGATACGCAGTATTTT. It specifies CASSSPGLAGEKDTQYF.

This clonotype was detected many times. This chain links TRBV4-1 with TRBJ2-2; tentatively, D is TRBD1 (6 bases). CDR3 length: 15 amino acids. CDR1 is MGHRA and CDR2 is YSYEKL in the germline V gene. Deletions cut 4 bases from V and 3 bases from J, with 12 bases between. The CDR3 here is CASSLRTDYTGELFF. Here the CDR3 DNA reads TGCGCCAGCAGCCTTCGGACAGATTACACCGGGGAGCTGTTTTTT.

This clonotype was seen at least ten times. The chain couples TRBV12-3 or TRBV12-4 to TRBJ1-5; possibly TRBD1 for D (5 bases). The CDR3 is 13 residues long. V was shortened by 6 bases and J by 4 bases, with 10 bases between the two germline ends. The CDR3 is CASRGDGNQPQHF. Here the CDR3 DNA reads TGTGCCAGCAGGGGGGACGGGAATCAGCCCCAGCATTTT.

The rearrangement joins TRBV20-1 to TRBJ1-1; D is undetermined. The V gene's germline CDR1 is DFQATT and CDR2 SNEGSKA (reference sequence). The CDR3 covers 13 residues. V was pared by 0 bases and J by 3 bases, with 8 bases between. Here the CDR3 reads CSARDSWDTEAFF. CDR3 DNA sequence: TGCAGTGCTAGAGATTCGTGGGACACTGAAGCTTTCTTT.

This clonotype occurred many times. The V call is TRBV7-9, the J call TRBJ1-1, with D hard to call. The CDR3 contains 14 residues. Germline V gene lookup returns CDR1 SEHNR and CDR2 FQNEAQ (reference sequence). V was shortened by 4 bases and J by 7 bases, with 16 bases between the two germline ends. This CDR3 is CASSWDAVLSEAFF. In nucleotides, the CDR3 is TGTGCCAGCAGCTGGGATGCGGTATTGAGTGAAGCTTTCTTT.

This clonotype was observed at least ten times. This chain joins TRBV29-1 and TRBJ1-1; the D gene is possibly TRBD1 (5 bases). The CDR3 is 15 amino acids. With 8 bases removed from V and 2 bases from J, the gap between germline ends came to 21 bases. Germline assignment: CDR1 SQVTM and CDR2 ANQGSEA. The CDR3 DNA follows: TGCAGCACCCTTCTAGGGGCTTCTATAAACACTGAAGCTTTCTTT. Protein product: CSTLLGASINTEAFF.

V is TRBV27 and J is TRBJ1-1, with D unclear. Deletions cut 8 bases from V and 4 bases from J, with 11 bases between. Germline CDR1 MNHEY, CDR2 SMNVEV (reference sequence). The CDR3 has 12 residues. The CDR3 sequence is CASLTRGTEAFF. As DNA, the CDR3 is TGTGCCAGCCTCACGCGGGGCACTGAAGCTTTCTTT.

This chain joins TRBV20-1 and TRBJ1-1; D is undetermined. There are 15 residues in the CDR3. Deletions cut 1 base from V and 4 bases from J, with 16 bases between. Germline V gene sequence: CDR1 DFQATT, CDR2 SNEGSKA (reference sequence). The DNA for the CDR3 is TGCAGTGCTAGAGCCAGTAGGGTTTCCGGCACTGAAGCTTTCTTT. It translates to CSARASRVSGTEAFF.

The chain is built from TRBV27 and TRBJ2-5; TRBD2 matches 8 bases. Germline CDR1 reads MNHEY; CDR2 reads SMNVEV (reference sequence). The CDR3 covers 16 residues. The J segment lost 0 bases and the V segment lost 0 bases, leaving 3 bases of the junction unmatched. CDR3 in DNA: TGTGCCAGCAGTTTATCGGTAGCGGGAAACCAAGAGACCCAGTACTTC. It codes for CASSLSVAGNQETQYF.

This clonotype was picked up many times. This rearrangement joins TRBV12-3 or TRBV12-4 to TRBJ2-2, with 7 bases lining up with TRBD1. This CDR3 spans 15 amino acids. The V gene end was trimmed by 10 bases and the J gene end by 1 base; junction bases not matched to a gene: 9. The CDR3 DNA sequence: TGTGCCACCGCATTCGGGACAGTGAACACCGGGGAGCTGTTTTTT. Residues: CATAFGTVNTGELFF.

This clonotype has at least ten counts. The J gene is TRBJ2-5, the V gene TRBV7-2; weak D call: TRBD2 (5 bases). CDR3 length: 14 residues. Deletions cut 0 bases from V and 5 bases from J, with 10 bases between. The germline gives CDR1 SGHTA, CDR2 FQGNSA. CDR3 protein: CASSLALEVETQYF. The CDR3 DNA reads as TGTGCCAGCAGCTTAGCGCTGGAGGTGGAGACCCAGTACTTC.

This clonotype was seen repeatedly, ten times or more. The chain couples TRBV7-8 to TRBJ1-2, with D perhaps matching TRBD1 (6 bases). Trimming left V 3 bases short and J 0 bases short, with 11 bases between. Germline CDR1 reads SGHVS; CDR2 reads FQNEAQ. The CDR3 totals 15 residues. The DNA for the CDR3 is TGTGCCAGCAGCTTTTCCAGGGGCTCTAACTATGGCTACACCTTC. Its protein is CASSFSRGSNYGYTF.

This clonotype was seen at least ten times. The V call is TRBV5-6, the J call TRBJ1-3; no definite D call. The CDR3 extends over 17 amino acids. The V gene's germline CDR1 is SGHDT and CDR2 YYEEEE. V dropped 0 bases and J dropped 1 base, with 14 bases sitting between them. The CDR3 DNA reads TGTGCCAGCAGCTTGGAAGTCGGGGTCAGGTCTGGAAACACCATATATTTT. Translated: CASSLEVGVRSGNTIYF.

This clonotype was seen repeatedly, ten times or more. The genes are TRBV20-1 and TRBJ2-5; TRBD1 matches 7 bases. The CDR3 runs 16 residues. V was pared by 6 bases and J by 2 bases, with 15 bases of the junction left unmatched. Per germline, CDR1 DFQATT and CDR2 SNEGSKA (reference sequence). The CDR3 region is CSAIISGTVLQETQYF. The CDR3 DNA is TGCAGTGCAATTATATCCGGGACAGTTCTTCAAGAGACCCAGTACTTC.

This clonotype was counted many times. The chain is built from TRBV7-2 and TRBJ1-5, with 7 bases that match TRBD1. The CDR3 loop spans 16 amino acids. V was pared by 5 bases and J by 3 bases, with 10 bases of the junction left unmatched. Looked up from germline, CDR1 is SGHTA and CDR2 is FQGNSA. The CDR3 DNA is TGTGCCAGCAGCACAGGGGAGCTGGGCCTCAATCAGCCCCAGCATTTT. Its translation: CASSTGELGLNQPQHF. The whole variable domain, filled in from reference TRBV7-2 and TRBJ1-5, reads GAGVSQSPSNKVTEKGKDVELRCDPISGHTALYWYRQSLGQGLEFLIYFQGNSAPDKSGLPSDRFSAERTGGSVSTLTIQRTQQEDSAVYLCASSTGELGLNQPQHFGDGTRLSIL.

There are a few counts of this clonotype. The rearrangement uses TRBV20-1 and TRBJ2-3, with D possibly being TRBD1 (6 bases). From germline, CDR1 is DFQATT and CDR2 SNEGSKA (reference sequence). The CDR3 runs 14 residues. V was cut by 5 bases and J by 3 bases, with 15 bases left in between. CDR3 nucleotide sequence: TGCAGTGCTCCCAGGGGAGCGATAACAGATACGCAGTATTTT. It encodes CSAPRGAITDTQYF.

This clonotype showed up just a few times. The chain joins TRBV7-9 to TRBJ2-3; tentatively, D is TRBD2 (6 bases). CDR3 size: 16 residues. Trimming pared 2 bases from V and 0 bases from J, leaving 12 bases between. Germline CDR1 reads SEHNR; CDR2 reads FQNEAQ (reference sequence). In nucleotides, the CDR3 is TGTGCCAGCAGCTTACTAGCGCCGACTAGCACAGATACGCAGTATTTT. This codes for CASSLLAPTSTDTQYF.

This clonotype showed up many times. The V call is TRBV6-5, the J call TRBJ2-2, with D perhaps matching TRBD2 (5 bases). Per the germline V gene, CDR1 is MNHEY and CDR2 is SVGAGI. Trimming pared 8 bases from V and 0 bases from J, leaving 10 bases between. The CDR3 runs to 14 residues. Written as DNA, the CDR3 is TGTGCCAGCGGCGGACTTCCGAACACCGGGGAGCTGTTTTTT. It is translated as CASGGLPNTGELFF.

This clonotype was recorded at least ten times. V and J are TRBV29-1 and TRBJ2-5; D remains ambiguous. The CDR3 is 11 amino acids. V lost 6 bases and J 4 bases, leaving 9 bases between the germline ends. Germline CDR1 reads SQVTM; CDR2 reads ANQGSEA. The CDR3 sequence is CSVPSRETQYF. CDR3 DNA sequence: TGCAGCGTCCCCAGTCGAGAGACCCAGTACTTC.

This clonotype has ten or more counts. The chain links TRBV19 to TRBJ2-1; D is uncertain. Germline CDR1 LNHDA, CDR2 SQIVND (reference sequence). This CDR3 region has 12 residues. V was shortened by 1 base and J by 7 bases, with 5 bases between the two germline ends. This chain's CDR3 is CASSIGKNEQFF. CDR3 DNA sequence: TGTGCCAGTAGTATAGGCAAAAATGAGCAGTTCTTC.

This clonotype was seen a few times. The genes are TRBV29-1 and TRBJ2-6; D is perhaps TRBD1 (5 bases). The length of the CDR3 is 15 residues. V was shortened by 3 bases and J by 1 base, with 10 bases between the two germline ends. Germline CDR1 and CDR2: SQVTM and ANQGSEA. The CDR3 loop reads CSVDGRGSGANVLTF. As DNA, the CDR3 is TGCAGCGTTGATGGTAGGGGATCTGGGGCCAACGTCCTGACTTTC. The entire variable domain, with the rest obtained from reference TRBV29-1 and TRBJ2-6, is as follows: SAVISQKPSRDICQRGTSLTIQCQVDSQVTMMFWYRQQPGQSLTLIATANQGSEATYESGFVIDKFPISRPNLTFSTLTVSNMSPEDSSIYLCSVDGRGSGANVLTFGAGSRLTVL.

This clonotype has a count of ten or more. The chain links TRBV12-3 or TRBV12-4 to TRBJ2-7, with D unclear. V was pared by 8 bases and J by 3 bases, with 14 bases between. This CDR3 is 13 amino acids long. The CDR3 sequence: CASGPGSFYEQYF. The CDR3, as DNA: TGTGCCAGCGGCCCCGGGTCCTTCTACGAGCAGTACTTC.

This chain uses TRBV20-1 with TRBJ1-2; 7 nucleotides match TRBD1. The V segment lost 6 bases and the J segment 6 bases; nucleotides outside the gene matches: 10. The length of the CDR3 is 13 residues. Germline V gives CDR1 DFQATT, CDR2 SNEGSKA (reference sequence). CDR3 sequence: CSAPTGKLDGYTF. DNA of the CDR3: TGCAGTGCCCCGACAGGGAAGTTGGATGGCTACACCTTC.